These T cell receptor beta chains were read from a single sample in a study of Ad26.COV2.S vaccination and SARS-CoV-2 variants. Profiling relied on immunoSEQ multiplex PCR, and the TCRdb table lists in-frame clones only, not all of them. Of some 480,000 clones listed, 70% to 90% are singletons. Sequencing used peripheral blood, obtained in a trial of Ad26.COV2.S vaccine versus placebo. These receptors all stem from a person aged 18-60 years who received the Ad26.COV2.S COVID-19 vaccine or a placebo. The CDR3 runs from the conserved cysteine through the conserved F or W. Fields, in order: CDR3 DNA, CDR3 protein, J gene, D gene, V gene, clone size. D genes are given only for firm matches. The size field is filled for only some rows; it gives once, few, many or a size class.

TGTGCCAGCAGCCCAACTCAGGGGACCCAAGAGACCCAGTACTTC CASSPTQGTQETQYF TRBJ2-5 - TRBV7-7 -
TGCGCCAGCAGTGAACCGGGGTTGGGCGAGCAGTACTTC CASSEPGLGEQYF TRBJ2-7 - TRBV10-1 -
TGTGCCAGCCGAAACCCTGGGGTAGCTAACTATGGCTACACCTTC CASRNPGVANYGYTF TRBJ1-2 - TRBV27 once
TGTGCCTGGAGTGTACAAGCGGGGCTGGAGACCCAGTACTTC CAWSVQAGLETQYF TRBJ2-5 TRBD2 TRBV30 -
TGTGCCAGCAGTTTTGGGCGACAGGAGCAAGCTTTCTTT CASSFGRQEQAFF TRBJ1-1 - TRBV28 -
TGTGCCAGCAGCCAGTCACTAGCGGGAGCCTACGAGCAGTACTTC CASSQSLAGAYEQYF TRBJ2-7 TRBD2 TRBV14 -
TGTGCCAGCAGTGAATCAGGGCGGGGGAACACCATATATTTT CASSESGRGNTIYF TRBJ1-3 - TRBV25-1 -
TGCAGTGCTAGTTCGGAGAATAGCAATCAGCCCCAGCATTTT CSASSENSNQPQHF TRBJ1-5 - TRBV20-1 -
TGTGCCAGCACTGTGTCCGGGGTTCGTGGCACTGAAGCTTTCTTT CASTVSGVRGTEAFF TRBJ1-1 - TRBV5-4 few
TGTGCCAGCAGTCCCCCCGGGACTCTCGGGCTCGAGCAGTACTTC CASSPPGTLGLEQYF TRBJ2-7 - TRBV28 -
TGTGCCAGCAGTTTGTGGGGCGAACAGAGGACCCCTCGGGAAAAACTGTTTTTT CASSLWGEQRTPREKLFF TRBJ1-4 - TRBV28 -
TGTGCCAGCAGCCCCGGCGGAGCCTCCTACAATGAGCAGTTCTTC CASSPGGASYNEQFF TRBJ2-1 - TRBV3-1/TRBV3-2 -
TGTGCCAGCAGCTCGAGACCGGGACAGGGGGGTGAAAAACTGTTTTTT CASSSRPGQGGEKLFF TRBJ1-4 TRBD1 TRBV7-2 -
TGTGCCAGCAGCGGACGTGGGCGGAGGAGAGGAAACACCATATATTTT CASSGRGRRRGNTIYF TRBJ1-3 - TRBV9 -
TGTGCCAGCAGCCAAGACCTTATCCGGGCCGCCACCGGGGAGCTGTTTTTT CASSQDLIRAATGELFF TRBJ2-2 - TRBV3-1/TRBV3-2 -
TGTGCCAGCAGCTTGGCCTTCCGTTCCTCTGGAAACACCATATATTTT CASSLAFRSSGNTIYF TRBJ1-3 - TRBV5-5 -
TGTGCCAGCAGTTACGGGGACCGGTCTGAAGCTTTCTTT CASSYGDRSEAFF TRBJ1-1 - TRBV6-5 -
TGCGCCAGCAGCTTGGCTCAGCGTACGCCGGAGACCCAGTACTTC CASSLAQRTPETQYF TRBJ2-5 - TRBV5-1 -
TGTGCCAGCGGTGGAAGCGGGAGTGGGACAGATACGCAGTATTTT CASGGSGSGTDTQYF TRBJ2-3 TRBD2 TRBV5-4 -
TGTGCCAGCAGTCCACCCACCGGGGAGCTGTTTTTT CASSPPTGELFF TRBJ2-2 - TRBV27 -
TGCAGTGCTAGTAGCTGGGGGCGCGGTAAAGACAATGAGCAGTTCTTC CSASSWGRGKDNEQFF TRBJ2-1 - TRBV20-1 -
TGTGCCAGCAGCTTAGAGGGACAGGGCAGCGATGAGCAGTTCTTC CASSLEGQGSDEQFF TRBJ2-1 TRBD1 TRBV7-9 -
TGTGCCAGCAGTGAAGCAGGGTATGGCTACACCTTC CASSEAGYGYTF TRBJ1-2 - TRBV2 -
TGTGCCAGCAGCTTAGGGAATCTAGCGGGAGGGTACAATGAGCAGTTCTTC CASSLGNLAGGYNEQFF TRBJ2-1 TRBD2 TRBV11-2 -
TGTGCCAGCAGCTTAGACCTAAACACCGGGGAGCTGTTTTTT CASSLDLNTGELFF TRBJ2-2 - TRBV7-8 -
TGTGCCAGCGGTCTGGGGCTGGATAATTTCCCGGTCTACAATGAGCAGTTCTTC CASGLGLDNFPVYNEQFF TRBJ2-1 - TRBV28 -
TGCAGCGTTGTGTACGGGTATGGCATTCAGTACTTC CSVVYGYGIQYF TRBJ2-4 - TRBV29-1 -